Below, one T cell receptor beta chain is given with its context. The data originate from a study of T cell responses to AZD1222 COVID-19 vaccine. V lost 5 bases, J lost 2 bases, and 7 bases stayed unmatched. This CDR3 contains 16 residues. Germline CDR1 is LGHDT and CDR2 is YNNKEL (reference sequence). The table came from immunoSEQ multiplex PCR; TCRdb's copy has only in-frame clones and leaves some out. The sample includes 90,000 or so clones, around nine tenths of them seen just once. This receptor was identified in an adult in good health. The sequencing used peripheral blood, collected on day 0 of AZD1222 vaccination. The rearrangement links TRBV3-1 (or the pseudogene TRBV3-2) to TRBJ2-5; 11 positions match TRBD2. The CDR3 DNA sequence: TGTGCCAGCAGCGCCCTAGCGGGAGGTTCACAAGAGACCCAGTACTTC. It specifies CASSALAGGSQETQYF.